The 11 T cell receptor beta chains below were found in one sample sequenced in a study of blood T cell repertoires in COVID-19. Assay used: immunoSEQ multiplex PCR; TCRdb lists only in-frame clones, some missing. The sample lists over 450,000 clones, around nine tenths occurring once. Sequenced: peripheral blood. The source is a woman in her forties or fifties with COVID-19, enrolled during active disease.

V gene TRBV27 combines with J gene TRBJ1-2, with D tentatively TRBD1 (6 bases). Trimming stripped 6 bases from V and 2 bases from J, with 13 bases between. CDR1 is MNHEY, CDR2 SMNVEV, per germline (reference sequence). CDR3 length equals 14 residues. CDR3 coding DNA: TGTGCCAGCAGCTCAGGGGAAGTGAACTATGGCTACACCTTC. It translates to CASSSGEVNYGYTF.

The V call is TRBV30, the J call TRBJ2-7, with D perhaps TRBD2 (7 bases). The CDR3 spans 13 residues. Trimming took 5 bases from V and 6 from J, leaving 17 bases between them. CDR1 and CDR2 from the germline V gene are GTSNPN and SVGIG (reference sequence). The CDR3, as DNA: TGTGCCTGGGCTGCGGGGGCCCCTAGCGAGCAGTACTTC. It yields the protein CAWAAGAPSEQYF.

The chain recombines TRBV19 with TRBJ2-5; 13 bases are shared with TRBD2. This CDR3 is built from 17 residues. The ends lost 3 bases at V and 1 base at J; junction bases unmatched: 5. From germline, CDR1 is LNHDA and CDR2 SQIVND (reference sequence). Written as DNA, the CDR3 is TGTGCCAGTAGTATTACTAGCGGGGGGGCCTCCCAAGAGACCCAGTACTTC. This encodes CASSITSGGASQETQYF.

The chain is built from TRBV13 and TRBJ2-7; maybe TRBD2 (6 bases). The V end lost 0 bases, the J end lost 4 bases, and 13 bases lay between the germline ends. The CDR3 sequence is 15 residues long. Per the germline V gene, CDR1 is PRHDT and CDR2 is FYEKMQ (reference sequence). The CDR3 sequence: CASSLGVAGRYEQYF. CDR3 sequence (DNA): TGTGCCAGCAGCTTAGGGGTTGCCGGGAGATACGAGCAGTACTTC. Complete variable domain (other parts from reference TRBV13 and TRBJ2-7): AAGVIQSPRHLIKEKRETATLKCYPIPRHDTVYWYQQGPGQDPQFLISFYEKMQSDKGSIPDRFSAQQFSDYHSELNMSSLELGDSALYFCASSLGVAGRYEQYFGPGTRLTVT.

The chain carries TRBV27 and TRBJ2-3; 8 bases line up with TRBD2. The CDR3 extends over 17 amino acids. With 1 base clipped from V and 2 bases from J, the junction kept 8 bases outside the gene matches. Germline V gene lookup returns CDR1 MNHEY and CDR2 SMNVEV (reference sequence). CDR3 region: CASSLWGGGLDTDTQYF. The DNA for the CDR3 is TGTGCCAGCAGTTTATGGGGCGGGGGGCTTGACACAGATACGCAGTATTTT.

The chain combines TRBV11-2 with TRBJ1-1; D gene unclear. Trimming shortened V by 2 bases and J by 8 bases, and 9 bases separated the two germline ends. The germline V gene has CDR1 SGHAT and CDR2 FQNNGV. CDR3 length equals 12 residues. The CDR3 sequence is CASSLPGGEAFF. The CDR3 nucleotides read TGTGCCAGCAGCTTACCTGGTGGCGAAGCTTTCTTT. The full variable domain, its missing parts supplied by reference TRBV11-2 and TRBJ1-1, is EAGVAQSPRYKIIEKRQSVAFWCNPISGHATLYWYQQILGQGPKLLIQFQNNGVVDDSQLPKDRFSAERLKGVDSTLKIQPAKLEDSAVYLCASSLPGGEAFFGQGTRLTVV.

The chain couples TRBV6-4 to TRBJ1-2, with 7 bases identical to TRBD1. The germline V gene has CDR1 MRHNA and CDR2 SNTAGT. CDR3 length equals 15 residues. V lost 3 bases to trimming and J lost 4 bases; unmatched junction nucleotides: 8. The chain's CDR3 is CASSDTTGPLYGYTF. DNA of the CDR3: TGTGCCAGCAGTGATACGACAGGGCCCCTCTATGGCTACACCTTC.

The chain has TRBV27 and TRBJ1-2; a weak D match, TRBD1 (5 bases). The CDR3 contains 16 residues. Trimming took off 6 bases at V and 3 bases at J, with 20 bases between the two ends. CDR1 MNHEY and CDR2 SMNVEV come from the germline V gene (reference sequence). CDR3 DNA: TGTGCCAGCAGCCCCTGGCCCGGGGGGTATGACTATGGCTACACCTTC. Encoded protein: CASSPWPGGYDYGYTF.

This rearrangement joins TRBV30 to TRBJ2-7; TRBD1 is a possible D gene (7 bases). The CDR3 loop spans 13 amino acids. Germline CDR1 and CDR2: GTSNPN and SVGIG (reference sequence). V lost 3 bases and J 3 bases, leaving 12 bases between the germline ends. CDR3 region: CAWRSGGGYEQYF. For the CDR3, the DNA is TGTGCCTGGAGATCAGGGGGAGGCTACGAGCAGTACTTC.

Only one count was recorded for this clone. The sample holds other DNA sequences that translate to the same CDR3. The chain is built from TRBV5-4 and TRBJ2-7; D might be TRBD2 (6 bases). Germline CDR1 reads SGHNT; CDR2 reads YYREEE (reference sequence). Trimming shortened V by 8 bases and J by 0 bases, and 12 bases separated the two germline ends. CDR3 size: 13 residues. The CDR3 nucleotides read TGTGCCAGTGCCCACGGGGGCTCCTACGAGCAGTACTTC. It is translated as CASAHGGSYEQYF.

The rearrangement joins TRBV6-5 to TRBJ2-7, with a tentative D call TRBD1 (5 bases). Germline V gene data show CDR1 as MNHEY and CDR2 as SVGAGI. The CDR3 runs 13 residues. The V end lost 0 bases, the J end lost 2 bases, and 5 bases lay between the germline ends. The DNA of the CDR3 is TGTGCCAGCAGTTACTCGGGGCCCTACGAGCAGTACTTC. It specifies CASSYSGPYEQYF.